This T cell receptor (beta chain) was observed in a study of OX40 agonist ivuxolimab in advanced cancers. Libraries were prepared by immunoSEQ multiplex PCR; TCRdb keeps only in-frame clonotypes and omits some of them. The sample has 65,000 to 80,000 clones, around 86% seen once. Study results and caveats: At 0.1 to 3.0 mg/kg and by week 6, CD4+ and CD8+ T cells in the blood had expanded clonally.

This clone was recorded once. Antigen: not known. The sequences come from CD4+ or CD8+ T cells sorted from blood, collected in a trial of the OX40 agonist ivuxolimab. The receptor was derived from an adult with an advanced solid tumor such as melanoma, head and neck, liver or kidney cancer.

The CDR3 DNA reads as TGTGCCAGCAGGGACCGGTCCCGCTCGAACACCGGGGAGCTGTTTTTT. Amino acids: CASRDRSRSNTGELFF. The chain has TRBV5-4 and TRBJ2-2; D unclear. Deletions cut 5 bases from V and 0 bases from J, with 14 bases between. Germline assignment: CDR1 SGHNT and CDR2 YYREEE (reference sequence). The CDR3 is 16 amino acids.